Listed below are T cell receptor beta chains from one sample, sequenced in a study of PD-L1 blockade in urothelial cancer. Some clones are missing from TCRdb's copy, which holds only in-frame ones; the method was immunoSEQ multiplex PCR. The profile shows roughly 100,000 clones, roughly 83% of them singletons. The starting material was PBMCs, obtained around atezolizumab (anti-PD-L1) treatment. These receptors came from a man aged 70-80 years with urothelial cancer. The CDR3 runs from the conserved cysteine through the conserved F or W. The order of the fields is V gene, clone size, J gene, D gene, CDR3 length, CDR3 protein, CDR3 DNA. The D gene is left open where the match is weak. Only some rows state a clone size, as once, few, many or a class for expanded clones.

v_gene: TRBV7-9
abundance: NA
j_gene: TRBJ1-2
d_gene: NA
len: 12
CDR3aa: CASSFLSGGYTF
CDR3nt: TGTGCCAGCAGCTTCCTAAGCGGTGGCTACACCTTC

v_gene: TRBV6-1
abundance: NA
j_gene: TRBJ1-2
d_gene: NA
len: 15
CDR3aa: CASSEALGINYGYTF
CDR3nt: TGTGCCAGCAGTGAAGCGCTAGGCATTAACTATGGCTACACCTTC

v_gene: TRBV27
abundance: NA
j_gene: TRBJ1-1
d_gene: NA
len: 15
CDR3aa: CASSLGGHLNTEAFF
CDR3nt: TGTGCCAGCAGTTTGGGTGGACATCTGAACACTGAAGCTTTCTTT

v_gene: TRBV7-8
abundance: NA
j_gene: TRBJ2-1
d_gene: NA
len: 14
CDR3aa: CATQADSIYNEQFF
CDR3nt: TGTGCCACCCAAGCGGACTCGATCTACAATGAGCAGTTCTTC

v_gene: TRBV19
abundance: NA
j_gene: TRBJ1-5
d_gene: NA
len: 17
CDR3aa: CASSIPPGGTNNQPQHF
CDR3nt: TGTGCCAGTAGTATACCCCCCGGGGGGACCAACAATCAGCCCCAGCATTTT

v_gene: TRBV5-4
abundance: NA
j_gene: TRBJ2-3
d_gene: TRBD1
len: 17
CDR3aa: CASSKGQGTGGTDTQYF
CDR3nt: TGTGCCAGCAGCAAAGGACAGGGGACCGGGGGCACAGATACGCAGTATTTT

v_gene: TRBV7-9
abundance: NA
j_gene: TRBJ1-2
d_gene: TRBD1
len: 14
CDR3aa: CASSLLGQSKGYTF
CDR3nt: TGTGCCAGCAGCTTATTGGGACAGTCAAAAGGCTACACCTTC

v_gene: TRBV6-1
abundance: NA
j_gene: TRBJ2-7
d_gene: NA
len: 15
CDR3aa: CASKVQTSGGYEQYF
CDR3nt: TGTGCCAGCAAGGTACAGACTTCCGGGGGCTACGAGCAGTACTTC

v_gene: TRBV11-3
abundance: once
j_gene: TRBJ2-7
d_gene: NA
len: 15
CDR3aa: CASSLEAEGSYEQYF
CDR3nt: TGTGCCAGCAGCTTAGAGGCGGAGGGGTCCTACGAGCAGTACTTC

v_gene: TRBV5-1
abundance: NA
j_gene: TRBJ1-1
d_gene: NA
len: 14
CDR3aa: CASSSLALTAEAFF
CDR3nt: TGCGCCAGCAGCTCTCTCGCTCTGACAGCTGAAGCTTTCTTT

v_gene: TRBV4-1
abundance: NA
j_gene: TRBJ1-4
d_gene: NA
len: 16
CDR3aa: CASSQQIRGIHEKLFF
CDR3nt: TGCGCCAGCAGCCAACAAATCAGGGGAATCCATGAAAAACTGTTTTTT

v_gene: TRBV2
abundance: NA
j_gene: TRBJ2-5
d_gene: NA
len: 15
CDR3aa: CASSPPGSGQETQYF
CDR3nt: TGTGCCAGCAGTCCCCCCGGGTCGGGACAAGAGACCCAGTACTTC

v_gene: TRBV5-4
abundance: once
j_gene: TRBJ1-5
d_gene: TRBD1
len: 14
CDR3aa: CASSAQGVDQPQHF
CDR3nt: TGTGCCAGCAGCGCCCAGGGGGTGGATCAGCCCCAGCATTTT

v_gene: TRBV6-5
abundance: once
j_gene: TRBJ1-4
d_gene: NA
len: 12
CDR3aa: CASRQGREKLFF
CDR3nt: TGTGCCAGCCGGCAGGGCCGGGAAAAACTGTTTTTT

v_gene: TRBV7-9
abundance: NA
j_gene: TRBJ2-1
d_gene: TRBD2
len: 14
CDR3aa: CASSDTTSGGAWFF
CDR3nt: TGTGCCAGCAGCGATACGACTAGCGGGGGGGCATGGTTCTTC

v_gene: TRBV7-8
abundance: NA
j_gene: TRBJ1-2
d_gene: NA
len: 16
CDR3aa: CASSLMSGGRVYGYTF
CDR3nt: TGTGCCAGCAGCTTAATGTCTGGGGGCAGAGTCTATGGCTACACCTTC

v_gene: TRBV11-3
abundance: NA
j_gene: TRBJ2-7
d_gene: NA
len: 10
CDR3aa: CASGGREQYF
CDR3nt: TGTGCCAGCGGAGGTCGGGAGCAGTACTTC

v_gene: TRBV6-5
abundance: NA
j_gene: TRBJ2-7
d_gene: NA
len: 12
CDR3aa: CASSRGSYEQYF
CDR3nt: TGTGCCAGCAGCCGGGGGAGCTACGAGCAGTACTTC

v_gene: TRBV7-8
abundance: NA
j_gene: TRBJ1-5
d_gene: TRBD1
len: 16
CDR3aa: CASSSGTAALNQPQHF
CDR3nt: TGTGCCAGCAGCTCGGGGACAGCAGCTCTTAATCAGCCCCAGCATTTT

v_gene: TRBV4-3
abundance: NA
j_gene: TRBJ2-7
d_gene: TRBD2
len: 16
CDR3aa: CASSQGWGRGSYEQYF
CDR3nt: TGCGCCAGCAGCCAGGGTTGGGGGAGGGGCTCCTACGAGCAGTACTTC

v_gene: TRBV6-1
abundance: NA
j_gene: TRBJ1-5
d_gene: NA
len: 16
CDR3aa: CASSEMAAASNQPQHF
CDR3nt: TGTGCCAGCAGTGAAATGGCGGCAGCTAGCAATCAGCCCCAGCATTTT

v_gene: TRBV2
abundance: NA
j_gene: TRBJ1-4
d_gene: TRBD1
len: 18
CDR3aa: CASSEGAGTVATNEKLFF
CDR3nt: TGTGCCAGCAGTGAGGGGGCAGGGACAGTCGCAACTAATGAAAAACTGTTTTTT

v_gene: TRBV7-2
abundance: NA
j_gene: TRBJ2-5
d_gene: TRBD2
len: 15
CDR3aa: CASSLGLAGGKTQYF
CDR3nt: TGTGCCAGCAGCTTAGGACTAGCGGGAGGGAAGACCCAGTACTTC

v_gene: TRBV27
abundance: few
j_gene: TRBJ1-2
d_gene: TRBD1
len: 15
CDR3aa: CASNLSRDRPWGYTF
CDR3nt: TGTGCCAGCAACTTGTCCCGGGACAGGCCCTGGGGCTACACCTTC

v_gene: TRBV19
abundance: NA
j_gene: TRBJ1-3
d_gene: TRBD1
len: 15
CDR3aa: CASSSGQGHWGTIYF
CDR3nt: TGTGCCAGTAGTAGCGGACAGGGACACTGGGGCACCATATATTTT

v_gene: TRBV14
abundance: NA
j_gene: TRBJ2-7
d_gene: NA
len: 12
CDR3aa: CASSPQGYEQYF
CDR3nt: TGTGCCAGCAGCCCTCAGGGCTACGAGCAGTACTTC

v_gene: TRBV7-2
abundance: NA
j_gene: TRBJ2-7
d_gene: NA
len: 13
CDR3aa: CASSLAESGEQYF
CDR3nt: TGTGCCAGCAGCTTAGCGGAGAGCGGAGAGCAGTACTTC

v_gene: TRBV2
abundance: NA
j_gene: TRBJ2-5
d_gene: NA
len: 13
CDR3aa: CASARGHGETQYF
CDR3nt: TGTGCCAGCGCCAGAGGACATGGGGAGACCCAGTACTTC

v_gene: TRBV5-5
abundance: NA
j_gene: TRBJ1-1
d_gene: NA
len: 14
CDR3aa: CASSFAQGDTEAFF
CDR3nt: TGTGCCAGCAGCTTTGCACAGGGTGACACTGAAGCTTTCTTT

v_gene: TRBV28
abundance: once
j_gene: TRBJ1-5
d_gene: NA
len: 13
CDR3aa: CASSLVAGQPQHF
CDR3nt: TGTGCCAGCAGTCTGGTAGCGGGACAGCCCCAGCATTTT

v_gene: TRBV7-6
abundance: NA
j_gene: TRBJ2-7
d_gene: TRBD2
len: 13
CDR3aa: CASSRGGLSEQYF
CDR3nt: TGTGCCAGCAGCCGGGGGGGACTTTCGGAGCAGTACTTC

v_gene: TRBV18
abundance: NA
j_gene: TRBJ2-7
d_gene: TRBD1
len: 14
CDR3aa: CASSLSGQNYEQYF
CDR3nt: TGTGCCAGCTCACTTTCGGGACAGAATTACGAGCAGTACTTC

v_gene: TRBV7-2
abundance: NA
j_gene: TRBJ2-5
d_gene: NA
len: 16
CDR3aa: CASSWNRDPSRGTQYF
CDR3nt: TGTGCCAGCAGCTGGAACCGGGACCCATCGCGGGGGACCCAGTACTTC

v_gene: TRBV9
abundance: NA
j_gene: TRBJ2-2
d_gene: TRBD2
len: 18
CDR3aa: CASSVKLAGGSNTGELFF
CDR3nt: TGTGCCAGCAGCGTAAAACTAGCGGGGGGCTCGAACACCGGGGAGCTGTTTTTT

v_gene: TRBV5-4
abundance: once
j_gene: TRBJ2-1
d_gene: TRBD1
len: 14
CDR3aa: CASSFRTGDIEQFF
CDR3nt: TGTGCCAGCAGCTTCCGTACAGGGGATATTGAGCAGTTCTTC

v_gene: TRBV25-1
abundance: few
j_gene: TRBJ2-5
d_gene: TRBD1
len: 15
CDR3aa: CASSEYTGDQETQYF
CDR3nt: TGTGCCAGCAGTGAATACACAGGGGACCAAGAGACCCAGTACTTC

v_gene: TRBV7-6
abundance: NA
j_gene: TRBJ2-1
d_gene: TRBD2
len: 17
CDR3aa: CASSLYGSSGTYNEQFF
CDR3nt: TGTGCCAGCAGCTTATATGGGTCTAGCGGGACCTACAATGAGCAGTTCTTC

v_gene: TRBV29-1
abundance: NA
j_gene: TRBJ2-7
d_gene: NA
len: 12
CDR3aa: CSVEWNSREQYF
CDR3nt: TGCAGCGTGGAGTGGAATAGCCGCGAGCAGTACTTC